Sequencing of this T cell receptor (beta chain) was carried out in a study of cytomegalovirus exposure and HLA in healthy donors. J was trimmed by 4 bases and V by 5 bases; bases with no gene match: 14. Per the germline V gene, CDR1 is MNHEY and CDR2 is SMNVEV (reference sequence). This CDR3 is built from 16 residues. With 60 Vbeta and 13 Jbeta primers, the PCR was carried out. Method: immunoSEQ multiplex PCR; TCRdb's copy keeps in-frame clones and lacks some. The sample yields roughly 130,000 clones, about 74% seen once. The V and J genes are TRBV27 and TRBJ2-7; the match to TRBD1 covers 7 bases. Specimen: PBMCs. The TCR sequence derives from a man aged 35-49 years in good health and CMV-seropositive. The CDR3 here is CASSPLGRQGLYEQYF. In DNA form, the CDR3 reads TGTGCCAGCAGTCCCCTCGGGCGACAGGGTCTATACGAGCAGTACTTC.